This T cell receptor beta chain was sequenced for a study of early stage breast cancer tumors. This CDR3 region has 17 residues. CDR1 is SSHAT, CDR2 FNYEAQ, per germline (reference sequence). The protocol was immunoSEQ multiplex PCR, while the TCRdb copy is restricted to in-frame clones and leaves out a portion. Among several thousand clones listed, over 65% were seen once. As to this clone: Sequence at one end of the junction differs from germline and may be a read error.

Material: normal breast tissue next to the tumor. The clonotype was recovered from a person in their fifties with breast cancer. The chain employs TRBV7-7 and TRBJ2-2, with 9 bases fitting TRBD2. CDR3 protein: CASTSLSSGTNTGELFF. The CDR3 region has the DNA TGTGCTAGCACCTCGCTGTCTAGCGGGACGAACACCGGGGAGCTGTTTTTT.